Sequencing of this TCR beta chain was carried out in a study of T cell repertoires in cytomegalovirus infection (dated by TCRdb to between 2018 and 2021). With regard to the full study: Recently identified HLA-C-restricted CMV epitopes, whose presentation resists viral immunomodulation, were targeted by peptide stimulations together with well-studied HLA-B-restricted epitopes. Donor HLA type was relevant to the analysis, because carriage of CMV infection together with the matching HLA type was indicated by public TCR beta signatures. Study-wide conclusions, independent of this receptor: Carriers of CMV infection plus the relevant HLA type were discriminated by the cumulative frequency of public TCR beta family members in the study cohort and in an independent roughly 340-donor cohort. The ex vivo response was dominated by HLA-C-restricted CMV-specific TCR beta clonotypes, which also provided the single most frequent clonotype in two of eight donors.

This clonotype was counted many times. Its antigen is currently not known. One base away there is no much larger clone; base qualities are not given. The sample's treatment or condition label, in plain terms: in vitro stimulation with specific CMV peptide epitopes to enrich CMV-specific T cells. The sample was run on an Illumina HiSeq 1500. The public reads were reprocessed in TCRdb via fastp at Q25 and MiXCR, keeping in-frame beta chains. Each entry is one CDR3 protein sequence, shown with its most common DNA and genes. The sample data list 86,000 or so distinct CDR3 sequences, and 24% of these were observed just once. The leading ten clones occupy approximately 48% of the sample. V is pared back by 0 bases and J by 4 bases, with 7 bases lying between the germline termini. From the germline V gene, CDR1 is MGHRA and CDR2 is YSYEKL. The CDR3 measures 14 amino acids from cysteine to phenylalanine. CDR3 DNA only is kept here, 42 bases in frame from base 1.

Recombination connected TRBV4-1 to TRBJ1-5, with the D segment identity uncertain. Sample: CD8+ T cells from cultured PBMCs, taken from culture after CMV antigen stimulation. The receptor was derived from a human donor in good health (CMV status not recorded). Some clones in this sample may be carry-over from other donors' samples. The CDR3 loop reads CASSQDRVNQPQHF. The DNA sequence reads TGCGCCAGCAGCCAAGATCGTGTAAATCAGCCCCAGCATTTT.